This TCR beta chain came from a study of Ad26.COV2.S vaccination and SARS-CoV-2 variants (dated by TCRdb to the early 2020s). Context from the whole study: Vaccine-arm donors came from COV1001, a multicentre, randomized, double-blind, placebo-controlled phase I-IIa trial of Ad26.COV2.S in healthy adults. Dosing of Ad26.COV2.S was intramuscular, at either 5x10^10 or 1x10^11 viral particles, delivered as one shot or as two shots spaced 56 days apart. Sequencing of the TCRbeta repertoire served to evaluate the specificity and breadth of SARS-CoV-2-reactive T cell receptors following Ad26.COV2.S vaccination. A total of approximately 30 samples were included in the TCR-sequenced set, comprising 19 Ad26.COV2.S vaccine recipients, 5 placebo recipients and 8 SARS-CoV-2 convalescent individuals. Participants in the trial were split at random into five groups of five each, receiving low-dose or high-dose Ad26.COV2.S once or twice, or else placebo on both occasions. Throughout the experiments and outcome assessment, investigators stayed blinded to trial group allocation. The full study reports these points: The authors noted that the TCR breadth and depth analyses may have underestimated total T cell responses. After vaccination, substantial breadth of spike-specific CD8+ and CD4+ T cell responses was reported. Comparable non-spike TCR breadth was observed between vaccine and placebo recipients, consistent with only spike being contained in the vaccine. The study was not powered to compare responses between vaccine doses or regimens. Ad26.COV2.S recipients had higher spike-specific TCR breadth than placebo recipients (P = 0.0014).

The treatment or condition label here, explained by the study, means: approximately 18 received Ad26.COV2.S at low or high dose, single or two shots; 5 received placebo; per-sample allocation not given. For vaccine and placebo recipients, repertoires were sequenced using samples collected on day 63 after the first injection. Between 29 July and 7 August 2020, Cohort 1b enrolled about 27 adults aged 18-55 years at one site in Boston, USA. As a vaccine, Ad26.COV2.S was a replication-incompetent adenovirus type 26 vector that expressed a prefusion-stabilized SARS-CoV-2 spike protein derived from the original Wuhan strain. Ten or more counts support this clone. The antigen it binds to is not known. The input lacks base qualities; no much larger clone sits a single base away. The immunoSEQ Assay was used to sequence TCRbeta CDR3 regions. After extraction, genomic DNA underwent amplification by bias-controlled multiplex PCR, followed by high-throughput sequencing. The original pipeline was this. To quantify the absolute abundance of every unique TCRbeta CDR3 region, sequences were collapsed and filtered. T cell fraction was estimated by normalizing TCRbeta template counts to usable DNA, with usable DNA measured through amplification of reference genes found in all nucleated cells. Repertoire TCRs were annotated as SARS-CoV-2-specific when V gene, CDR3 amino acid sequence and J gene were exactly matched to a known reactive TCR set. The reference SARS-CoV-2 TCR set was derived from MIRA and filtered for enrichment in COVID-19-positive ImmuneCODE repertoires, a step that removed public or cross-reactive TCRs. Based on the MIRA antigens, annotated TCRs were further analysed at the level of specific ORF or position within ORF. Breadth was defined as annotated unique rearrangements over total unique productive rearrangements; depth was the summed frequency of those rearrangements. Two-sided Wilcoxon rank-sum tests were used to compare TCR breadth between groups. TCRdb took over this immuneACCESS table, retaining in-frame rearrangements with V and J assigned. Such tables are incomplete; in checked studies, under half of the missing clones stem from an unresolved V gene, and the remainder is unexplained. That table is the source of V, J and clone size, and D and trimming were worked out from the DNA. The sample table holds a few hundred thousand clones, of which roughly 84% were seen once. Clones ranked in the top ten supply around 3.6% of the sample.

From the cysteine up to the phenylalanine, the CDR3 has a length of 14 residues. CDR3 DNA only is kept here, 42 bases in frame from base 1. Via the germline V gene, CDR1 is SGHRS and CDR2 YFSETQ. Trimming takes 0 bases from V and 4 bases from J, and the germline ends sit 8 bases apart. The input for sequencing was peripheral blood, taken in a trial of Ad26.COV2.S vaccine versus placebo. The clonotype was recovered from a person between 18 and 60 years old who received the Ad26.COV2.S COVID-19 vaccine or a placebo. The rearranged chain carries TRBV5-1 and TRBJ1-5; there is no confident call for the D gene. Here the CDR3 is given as CASSLGSLNQPQHF. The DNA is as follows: TGCGCCAGCAGCTTGGGTTCCCTTAATCAGCCCCAGCATTTT.